The 20 T cell receptor beta chains reported below all come from one sample, sequenced in a study of beta chain features in type 1 diabetes. Expressed TCRB transcripts were sequenced, since all the RNA that had been isolated was reverse transcribed. Sequenced by immunoSEQ multiplex PCR; TCRdb stores in-frame clones only, minus some. The sample has about 360,000 clones, 10% to 15% seen once. Sequenced: naive CD4+ T cells from blood. These receptors came from a man younger than 35 in good health.

The V call is TRBV6-4, the J call TRBJ2-2; 8 nucleotides agree with TRBD1. Trimming removed 10 bases from V and 7 bases from J; junction bases left unmatched: 5. The CDR3 consists of 12 residues. Germline V gives CDR1 MRHNA, CDR2 SNTAGT. CDR3 coding DNA: TGTGCCACGGACAGGGTGATCGGGGAGCTGTTTTTT. Protein sequence: CATDRVIGELFF.

This chain joins TRBV7-2 and TRBJ2-1, with 8 bases lining up with TRBD2. There are 15 residues in the CDR3. Per germline, CDR1 SGHTA and CDR2 FQGNSA. J gave up 4 bases and V 5 bases, and 7 bases lay outside the gene matches. CDR3 region: CASSPSAGAYNEQFF. In DNA, the CDR3 is TGTGCCAGCAGCCCATCAGCGGGAGCATACAATGAGCAGTTCTTC.

J is TRBJ2-1 and V is TRBV7-3; 7 positions match TRBD1. CDR3 size: 14 residues. Germline trimming cut 5 bases from V and 4 bases from J; bases unmatched to any gene: 5. Germline CDR1 is SGHTA and CDR2 is FQGTGA. Here the CDR3 reads CASSHGTAYNEQFF. The CDR3 nucleotides are TGTGCCAGCAGCCATGGGACAGCTTACAATGAGCAGTTCTTC. The full variable domain, with the rest looked up from reference TRBV7-3 and TRBJ2-1, is GAGVSQTPSNKVTEKGKYVELRCDPISGHTALYWYRQSLGQGPEFLIYFQGTGAADDSGLPNDRFFAVRPEGSVSTLKIQRTERGDSAVYLCASSHGTAYNEQFFGPGTRLTVL.

The table lists this clone with a few counts. The chain carries TRBV11-2 and TRBJ2-5, with a weak D call TRBD2 (6 bases). Trimming pared 2 bases from V and 3 bases from J, leaving 16 bases between. CDR3 length equals 16 residues. Looked up from germline, CDR1 is SGHAT and CDR2 is FQNNGV. The CDR3 loop is CASSLRQGIAEETQYF. The CDR3 DNA reads TGTGCCAGCAGCTTAAGGCAGGGCATAGCGGAAGAGACCCAGTACTTC.

The chain joins TRBV27 to TRBJ2-3, with 12 nucleotides matching TRBD2. Germline V gene sequence: CDR1 MNHEY, CDR2 SMNVEV (reference sequence). This CDR3 is built from 16 residues. J was trimmed by 2 bases and V by 6 bases; bases with no gene match: 6. CDR3 sequence: CASRPRTSGDTDTQYF. CDR3 DNA sequence: TGTGCCAGCAGACCCCGGACTAGCGGGGACACAGATACGCAGTATTTT.

This clone was seen more than once but under ten times. V and J are TRBV15 and TRBJ1-3; D might be TRBD1 (6 bases). Trimming took 0 bases from V and 6 from J, leaving 12 bases between them. The CDR3 has 15 amino acids. Germline lookup yields CDR1 LNHNV and CDR2 YYDKDF (reference sequence). The DNA of the CDR3 is TGTGCCACCAGCAGAGATGGGGGGGCAGTAAACACCATATATTTT. This sequence encodes CATSRDGGAVNTIYF. The full variable domain, with the rest looked up from reference TRBV15 and TRBJ1-3, is DAMVIQNPRYQVTQFGKPVTLSCSQTLNHNVMYWYQQKSSQAPKLLFHYYDKDFNNEADTPDNFQSRRPNTSFCFLDIRSPGLGDTAMYLCATSRDGGAVNTIYFGEGSWLTVV.

The chain has TRBV29-1 and TRBJ2-1; 9 bases line up with TRBD1. Germline V lookup: CDR1 SQVTM, CDR2 ANQGSEA. The CDR3 contains 13 residues. V gave up 4 bases and J gave up 3 bases; unmatched junction bases: 1. The CDR3 coding sequence is TGCAGCGTTGGACAGGGGGTCTACAATGAGCAGTTCTTC. Encoded protein: CSVGQGVYNEQFF.

The sample holds a few counts of this clone. The rearrangement joins TRBV28 to TRBJ1-2, with unresolved D. V dropped 6 bases and J dropped 2 bases, with 4 bases sitting between them. The CDR3 is 11 residues long. Germline-derived CDR1 and CDR2 are MDHEN and SYDVKM. The CDR3 DNA reads TGTGCCAGCAGCCAAAACTATGGCTACACCTTC. Translating it yields CASSQNYGYTF.

This clone was counted between two and nine times. The gene calls are TRBV30 and TRBJ2-5; weak D call: TRBD1 (7 bases). The CDR3 length is 16 residues. The V end lost 0 bases, the J end lost 4 bases, and 18 bases lay between the germline ends. Looked up from germline, CDR1 is GTSNPN and CDR2 is SVGIG (reference sequence). This CDR3 reads CAWSVRGGAGGETQYF. The DNA of the CDR3 is TGTGCCTGGAGTGTAAGAGGGGGCGCCGGGGGAGAGACCCAGTACTTC.

This clone occurred a few times. The chain combines TRBV7-2 with TRBJ2-1; 15 positions agree with TRBD2. This CDR3 region has 17 residues. From germline, CDR1 is SGHTA and CDR2 FQGNSA. V dropped 4 bases and J dropped 11; count of bases not matched to a gene: 12. DNA for the CDR3: TGTGCCAGCAGCTCAGAAAGCGGACTAGCGGGAGGGAGAAAGCAGTTCTTC. Translated, it gives CASSSESGLAGGRKQFF.

This clone appeared a few times. This sample includes further DNA sequences coding for the same CDR3. This rearrangement joins TRBV7-3 to TRBJ1-1; D gene uncertain. V lost 5 bases to trimming and J lost 1 base, with 8 bases between them. The length of the CDR3 is 13 residues. Germline lookup yields CDR1 SGHTA and CDR2 FQGTGA. Written as DNA, the CDR3 is TGTGCCAGCAGCCGGGGAGAGAACACTGAAGCTTTCTTT. Its translation: CASSRGENTEAFF. Variable domain in full (rest from reference TRBV7-3 and TRBJ1-1): GAGVSQTPSNKVTEKGKYVELRCDPISGHTALYWYRQSLGQGPEFLIYFQGTGAADDSGLPNDRFFAVRPEGSVSTLKIQRTERGDSAVYLCASSRGENTEAFFGQGTRLTVV.

This clone was seen a handful of times. This rearrangement joins TRBV6-5 to TRBJ1-1; perhaps TRBD1 as D (5 bases). V was cut by 6 bases and J by 0 bases, with 8 bases left in between. This CDR3 has 13 residues. CDR1 and CDR2 (germline): MNHEY, SVGAGI. The CDR3 DNA reads TGTGCCAGCAGGGACAACATGAACACTGAAGCTTTCTTT. Residues: CASRDNMNTEAFF.

This clone was seen a few times. V gene TRBV7-2 combines with J gene TRBJ2-7, with 11 bases aligning to TRBD2. J was trimmed by 7 bases and V by 5 bases; bases with no gene match: 10. The CDR3 covers 15 residues. Per germline, CDR1 SGHTA and CDR2 FQGNSA. The CDR3 DNA reads TGTGCCAGCAGCCTCTTGACTAGCGGGGCGGGAGAGCAGTACTTC. Amino acid sequence: CASSLLTSGAGEQYF. The whole variable domain, remainder taken from reference TRBV7-2 and TRBJ2-7, is GAGVSQSPSNKVTEKGKDVELRCDPISGHTALYWYRQSLGQGLEFLIYFQGNSAPDKSGLPSDRFSAERTGGSVSTLTIQRTQQEDSAVYLCASSLLTSGAGEQYFGPGTRLTVT.

Details on this clone: Additional DNA sequences in this sample encode the identical CDR3. The genes are TRBV30 and TRBJ2-5; D is ambiguous. The CDR3 runs to 12 residues. Germline V gene sequence: CDR1 GTSNPN, CDR2 SVGIG (reference sequence). V was trimmed by 0 bases and J by 5 bases, leaving 7 bases between them. DNA of the CDR3: TGTGCCTGGAGTGTAGCAGGCGAGACCCAGTACTTC. Its translation is CAWSVAGETQYF.

This chain uses TRBV5-1 with TRBJ1-2; 10 nucleotides line up with TRBD1. This CDR3 is built from 14 residues. In germline, CDR1 is SGHRS, CDR2 YFSETQ. J was trimmed by 4 bases and V by 2 bases; bases with no gene match: 2. The CDR3 DNA is TGCGCCAGCAGCTTCGGGACAGGGGCCTATGGCTACACCTTC. The encoded protein is CASSFGTGAYGYTF.

This clone was found a few times. V and J are TRBV6-5 and TRBJ2-1; D gene unclear. The CDR3 loop spans 12 amino acids. Trimming pared 8 bases from V and 0 bases from J, leaving 5 bases between. The germline gives CDR1 MNHEY, CDR2 SVGAGI. CDR3 nucleotide sequence: TGTGCCAGCCTCTCCTCCTACAATGAGCAGTTCTTC. It codes for CASLSSYNEQFF.

J is TRBJ1-6 and V is TRBV6-5; maybe TRBD1 (5 bases). V was cut by 6 bases and J by 10 bases, with 13 bases left in between. CDR3 length equals 13 residues. Germline V gene lookup returns CDR1 MNHEY and CDR2 SVGAGI. In nucleotides, the CDR3 is TGTGCCAGCAGATCCTCAACAGGCTCACCCCTCCACTTT. It specifies CASRSSTGSPLHF.

CDR3 amino acids: CSAQGQNTGELFF. In DNA, the CDR3 is TGCAGCGCCCAGGGGCAGAACACCGGGGAGCTGTTTTTT. The rearrangement links TRBV29-1 to TRBJ2-2; weak D call: TRBD1 (6 bases). The ends were cut back, 7 bases at V and 1 base at J, with 10 bases in the middle. There are 13 residues in the CDR3. In germline, CDR1 is SQVTM, CDR2 ANQGSEA.

V and J are TRBV14 and TRBJ2-1, with 13 bases matching TRBD2. The CDR3 sequence is 16 residues long. V gave up 4 bases and J gave up 8 bases; unmatched junction bases: 8. Germline V lookup: CDR1 SGHDN, CDR2 FVKESK. Written as DNA, the CDR3 is TGTGCCAGCAGCCTCCCGGGACTAGCGGGATGGTATGAGCAGTTCTTC. Encoded protein: CASSLPGLAGWYEQFF. Full variable domain (rest looked up from reference TRBV14 and TRBJ2-1): EAGVTQFPSHSVIEKGQTVTLRCDPISGHDNLYWYRRVMGKEIKFLLHFVKESKQDESGMPNNRFLAERTGGTYSTLKVQPAELEDSGVYFCASSLPGLAGWYEQFFGPGTRLTVL.

This chain uses TRBV7-2 with TRBJ2-7; 11 bases are a match to TRBD2. V was pared by 5 bases and J by 0 bases, with 12 bases of the junction left unmatched. Germline lookup yields CDR1 SGHTA and CDR2 FQGNSA. The CDR3 is 18 residues long. For the CDR3, the DNA is TGTGCCAGCAGCCCCCCGGGACTAGCGGTGTTGAGCTCCTACGAGCAGTACTTC. Amino acids: CASSPPGLAVLSSYEQYF.